The rows below give T cell receptor beta chains drawn from one sample of a study of cytomegalovirus exposure and HLA in healthy donors. Here immunoSEQ multiplex PCR was the method, and the copy in TCRdb shows in-frame clones only, minus some. There are 150,000 to 200,000 clones in the sample; just over 75% occur only once, and 1.4% to 1.5% lies in the top ten. Specimen: PBMCs. The receptors shown here come from a man aged 18 to 30 in good health and CMV-seronegative. Each CDR3 is given with its conserved first and last residue. D genes are given only for firm matches. Some rows have no size entry. The others give once, few or many, or a class for an expanded clone.

size: -
J: TRBJ1-1
V: TRBV6-1
D: -
CDR3: CASSERQGTEAFF
DNA: TGTGCCAGCAGTGAAAGGCAGGGGACTGAAGCTTTCTTT

size: -
J: TRBJ2-4
V: TRBV5-6
D: -
CDR3: CASSPPGRENIQYF
DNA: TGTGCCAGCAGCCCTCCGGGAAGGGAAAACATTCAGTACTTC

size: -
J: TRBJ2-5
V: TRBV5-1
D: -
CDR3: CASSLAAGQETQYF
DNA: TGCGCCAGCAGCTTGGCTGCGGGACAAGAGACCCAGTACTTC

size: few
J: TRBJ2-2
V: TRBV5-4
D: TRBD1
CDR3: CASSPGQGSLVITGELFF
DNA: TGTGCCAGCAGCCCGGGACAGGGGAGTCTCGTTATTACCGGGGAGCTGTTTTTT

size: -
J: TRBJ2-1
V: TRBV7-9
D: TRBD1
CDR3: CASSLVQGASNEQFF
DNA: TGTGCCAGCAGCTTAGTACAGGGGGCCTCCAATGAGCAGTTCTTC

size: -
J: TRBJ2-3
V: TRBV9
D: -
CDR3: CASSIQGFTDTQYF
DNA: TGTGCCAGCAGCATTCAGGGGTTCACAGATACGCAGTATTTT

size: once
J: TRBJ2-5
V: TRBV7-9
D: -
CDR3: CASSPLGGLETQYF
DNA: TGTGCCAGCAGCCCCCTTGGCGGGTTAGAGACCCAGTACTTC

size: -
J: TRBJ1-2
V: TRBV29-1
D: -
CDR3: CSVDVQPRNYGYTF
DNA: TGCAGCGTTGATGTTCAGCCTAGAAACTATGGCTACACCTTC

size: few
J: TRBJ1-1
V: TRBV9
D: -
CDR3: CASSAPRRPPGAEAFF
DNA: TGTGCCAGCAGCGCCCCCAGACGTCCACCGGGGGCTGAAGCTTTCTTT

size: -
J: TRBJ1-2
V: TRBV30
D: -
CDR3: CAWRGNRAPNYGYTF
DNA: TGTGCCTGGAGGGGTAACAGGGCCCCTAACTATGGCTACACCTTC

size: -
J: TRBJ1-4
V: TRBV6-5
D: TRBD1
CDR3: CASSEGQGSEKLFF
DNA: TGTGCCAGCAGTGAGGGACAGGGAAGTGAAAAACTGTTTTTT

size: -
J: TRBJ2-7
V: TRBV11-3
D: TRBD1
CDR3: CASSLTGTGRHEQYF
DNA: TGTGCCAGCAGCCTTACCGGGACAGGGAGGCACGAGCAGTACTTC

size: -
J: TRBJ2-7
V: TRBV10-3
D: -
CDR3: CAISEWPYEQYF
DNA: TGTGCCATCAGTGAGTGGCCCTACGAGCAGTACTTC

size: few
J: TRBJ2-7
V: TRBV6-1
D: TRBD2
CDR3: CASRGGTSGTYEQYF
DNA: TGTGCCAGCAGGGGAGGGACTAGCGGGACCTACGAGCAGTACTTC

size: -
J: TRBJ2-1
V: TRBV18
D: -
CDR3: CASSPPNYNEQFF
DNA: TGTGCCAGCTCACCACCCAACTACAATGAGCAGTTCTTC

size: -
J: TRBJ2-7
V: TRBV30
D: -
CDR3: CAWSVQGYEQYF
DNA: TGTGCCTGGAGTGTCCAGGGGTACGAGCAGTACTTC

size: -
J: TRBJ1-5
V: TRBV5-5
D: -
CDR3: CASSSEKYQPQHF
DNA: TGTGCCAGCAGCTCAGAAAAATATCAGCCCCAGCATTTT

size: -
J: TRBJ2-7
V: TRBV11-2
D: -
CDR3: CASSTPVGREQYF
DNA: TGTGCCAGCAGCACCCCGGTGGGGAGAGAGCAGTACTTC

size: -
J: TRBJ2-7
V: TRBV9
D: -
CDR3: CASSGTPTSYEQYF
DNA: TGTGCCAGCAGCGGAACACCCACCTCCTACGAGCAGTACTTC

size: -
J: TRBJ2-3
V: TRBV5-4
D: TRBD2
CDR3: CASSLGRSGTSVTDTQYF
DNA: TGTGCCAGCAGCTTGGGACGGTCCGGGACTAGCGTCACAGATACGCAGTATTTT

size: -
J: TRBJ2-7
V: TRBV6-5
D: TRBD1
CDR3: CASIDSGTGRGEQYF
DNA: TGTGCCAGCATCGACTCCGGGACAGGGAGAGGCGAGCAGTACTTC

size: -
J: TRBJ2-1
V: TRBV5-1
D: TRBD2
CDR3: CASSLSGGYEQFF
DNA: TGCGCCAGCAGCTTGAGCGGGGGCTATGAGCAGTTCTTC

size: -
J: TRBJ2-3
V: TRBV7-9
D: TRBD1
CDR3: CASSFLRTGGIDTQYF
DNA: TGTGCCAGCAGCTTTCTAAGGACAGGGGGCATAGATACGCAGTATTTT

size: -
J: TRBJ2-7
V: TRBV10-1
D: TRBD1
CDR3: CAGPGQTYEQYF
DNA: TGCGCCGGTCCGGGACAGACCTACGAGCAGTACTTC

size: -
J: TRBJ1-2
V: TRBV29-1
D: -
CDR3: CSESCEGVKAGYTF
DNA: TGCAGTGAGTCGTGTGAGGGAGTCAAGGCTGGCTACACCTTC

size: -
J: TRBJ1-2
V: TRBV6-6
D: TRBD1
CDR3: CASSSRRDRDYYGYTF
DNA: TGTGCCAGCAGCTCCCGCCGGGACAGGGATTACTATGGCTACACCTTC

size: once
J: TRBJ2-1
V: TRBV7-9
D: TRBD2
CDR3: CASRPGLAVYNEQFF
DNA: TGTGCCAGCAGGCCCGGACTAGCGGTTTACAATGAGCAGTTCTTC

size: -
J: TRBJ2-7
V: TRBV7-2
D: TRBD1
CDR3: CASRSGQGSYEQYF
DNA: TGTGCCAGCCGAAGTGGACAGGGCTCCTACGAGCAGTACTTC

size: -
J: TRBJ1-2
V: TRBV6-5
D: -
CDR3: CASSYLTGKGYPF
DNA: TGTGCCAGCAGTTACTTGACAGGAAAAGGCTACCCCTTC

size: -
J: TRBJ2-2
V: TRBV13
D: TRBD2
CDR3: CASSLGGSREEDSGELFF
DNA: TGTGCCAGCAGCTTAGGAGGAAGTCGGGAGGAAGACTCCGGGGAGCTGTTTTTT

size: -
J: TRBJ1-2
V: TRBV11-2
D: -
CDR3: CASSLRSGNPYGYTF
DNA: TGTGCCAGCAGCTTAAGGTCGGGGAACCCCTATGGCTACACCTTC